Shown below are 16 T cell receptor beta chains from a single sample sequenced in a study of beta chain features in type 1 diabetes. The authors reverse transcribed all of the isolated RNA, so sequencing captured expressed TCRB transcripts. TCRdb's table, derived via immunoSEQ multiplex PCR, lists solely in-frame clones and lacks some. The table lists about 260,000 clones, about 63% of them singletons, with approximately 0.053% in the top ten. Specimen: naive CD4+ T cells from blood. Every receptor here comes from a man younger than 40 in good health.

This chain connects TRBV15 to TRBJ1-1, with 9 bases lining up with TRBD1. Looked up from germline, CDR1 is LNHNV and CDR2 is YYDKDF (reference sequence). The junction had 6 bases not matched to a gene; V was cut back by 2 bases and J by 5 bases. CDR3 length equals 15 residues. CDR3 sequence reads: CATSRQGQGVTEAFF. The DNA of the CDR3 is TGTGCCACCAGCAGACAGGGACAGGGTGTGACTGAAGCTTTCTTT.

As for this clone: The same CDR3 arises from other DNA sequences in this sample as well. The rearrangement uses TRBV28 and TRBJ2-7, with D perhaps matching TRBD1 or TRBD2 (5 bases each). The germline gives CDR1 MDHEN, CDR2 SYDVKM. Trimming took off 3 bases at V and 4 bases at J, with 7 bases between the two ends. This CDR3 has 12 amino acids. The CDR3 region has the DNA TGTGCCAGCAGTTTGGGGGTTTACGAGCAGTACTTC. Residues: CASSLGVYEQYF.

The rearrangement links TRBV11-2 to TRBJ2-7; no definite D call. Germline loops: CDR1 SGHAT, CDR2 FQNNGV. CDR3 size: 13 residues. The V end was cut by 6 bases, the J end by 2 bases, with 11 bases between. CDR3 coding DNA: TGTGCCAGCAGAGGGAACACCCCCTACGAGCAGTACTTC. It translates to CASRGNTPYEQYF.

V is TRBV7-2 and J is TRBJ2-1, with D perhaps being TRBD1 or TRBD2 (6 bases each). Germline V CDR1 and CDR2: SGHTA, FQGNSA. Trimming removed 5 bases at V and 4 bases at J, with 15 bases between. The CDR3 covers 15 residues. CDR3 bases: TGTGCCAGCAGCCCAAAGGGGGGCCGGTACAATGAGCAGTTCTTC. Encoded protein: CASSPKGGRYNEQFF.

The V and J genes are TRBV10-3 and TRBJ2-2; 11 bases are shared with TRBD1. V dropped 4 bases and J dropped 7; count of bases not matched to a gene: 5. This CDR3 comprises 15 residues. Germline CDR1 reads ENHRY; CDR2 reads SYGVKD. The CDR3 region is CAISGTGGKDGELFF. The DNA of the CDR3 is TGTGCCATCAGTGGGACAGGGGGCAAGGACGGGGAGCTGTTTTTT.

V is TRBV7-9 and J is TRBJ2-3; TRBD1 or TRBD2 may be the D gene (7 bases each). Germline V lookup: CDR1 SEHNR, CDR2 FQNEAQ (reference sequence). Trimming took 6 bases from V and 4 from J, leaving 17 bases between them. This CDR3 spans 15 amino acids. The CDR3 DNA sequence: TGTGCCAGCAGGATACCTCCAGGGGGGGCAGATACGCAGTATTTT. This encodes CASRIPPGGADTQYF.

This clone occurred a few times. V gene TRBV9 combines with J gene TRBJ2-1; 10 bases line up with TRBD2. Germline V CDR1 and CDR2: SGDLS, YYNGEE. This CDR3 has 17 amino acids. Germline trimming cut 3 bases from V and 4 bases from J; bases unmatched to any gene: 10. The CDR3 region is CASSGESGLAAYNEQFF. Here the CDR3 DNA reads TGTGCCAGCAGCGGCGAGAGTGGACTAGCGGCTTACAATGAGCAGTTCTTC.

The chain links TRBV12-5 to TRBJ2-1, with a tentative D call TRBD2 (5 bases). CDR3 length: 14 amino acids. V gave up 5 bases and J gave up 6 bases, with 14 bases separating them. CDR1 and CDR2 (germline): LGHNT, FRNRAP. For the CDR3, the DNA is TGTGCTAGTGGTCTTGGGCTAGCAGGCAATGAGCAGTTCTTC. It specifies CASGLGLAGNEQFF.

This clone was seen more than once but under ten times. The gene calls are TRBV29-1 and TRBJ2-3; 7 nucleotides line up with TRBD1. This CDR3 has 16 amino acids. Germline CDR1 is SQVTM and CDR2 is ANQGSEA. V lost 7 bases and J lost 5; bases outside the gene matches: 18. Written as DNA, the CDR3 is TGCAGCGCCGCTGAAGCGACAGGGAAGATTATAGATACGCAGTATTTT. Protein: CSAAEATGKIIDTQYF.

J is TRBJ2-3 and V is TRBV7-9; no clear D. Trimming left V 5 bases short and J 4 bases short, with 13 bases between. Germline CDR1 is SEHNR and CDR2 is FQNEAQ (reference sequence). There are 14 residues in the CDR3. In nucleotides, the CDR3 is TGTGCCAGCAGCCGAGAACCAGTAGCAGATACGCAGTATTTT. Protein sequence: CASSREPVADTQYF.

The CDR3 nucleotides read TGTGCCAGCAGCTTGGGACACCCTGATGGGGCTTACAATGAGCAGTTCTTC. Translating gives CASSLGHPDGAYNEQFF. The V and J genes are TRBV7-9 and TRBJ2-1; tentative D call: TRBD1 (6 bases). V was pared by 3 bases and J by 4 bases, with 19 bases between. CDR3 length: 17 residues. Germline CDR1 is SEHNR and CDR2 is FQNEAQ (reference sequence).

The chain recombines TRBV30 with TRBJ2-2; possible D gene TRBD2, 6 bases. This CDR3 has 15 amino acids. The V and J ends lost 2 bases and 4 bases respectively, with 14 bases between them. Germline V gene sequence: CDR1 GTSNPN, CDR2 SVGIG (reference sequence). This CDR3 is CAWSPTGAGTGELFF. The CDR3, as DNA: TGTGCCTGGAGTCCTACGGGAGCCGGCACCGGGGAGCTGTTTTTT.

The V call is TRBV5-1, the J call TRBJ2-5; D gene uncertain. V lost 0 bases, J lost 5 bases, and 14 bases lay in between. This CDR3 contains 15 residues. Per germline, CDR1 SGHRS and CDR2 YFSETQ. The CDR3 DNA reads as TGCGCCAGCAGCTTGGTGGGAAACCTCCAGGAGACCCAGTACTTC. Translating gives CASSLVGNLQETQYF.

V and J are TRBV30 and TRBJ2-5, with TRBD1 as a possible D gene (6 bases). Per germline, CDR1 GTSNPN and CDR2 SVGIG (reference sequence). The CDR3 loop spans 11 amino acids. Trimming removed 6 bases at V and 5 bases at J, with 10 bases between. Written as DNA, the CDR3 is TGTGCCTGCACAGGGCGGGAGACCCAGTACTTC. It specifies CACTGRETQYF.

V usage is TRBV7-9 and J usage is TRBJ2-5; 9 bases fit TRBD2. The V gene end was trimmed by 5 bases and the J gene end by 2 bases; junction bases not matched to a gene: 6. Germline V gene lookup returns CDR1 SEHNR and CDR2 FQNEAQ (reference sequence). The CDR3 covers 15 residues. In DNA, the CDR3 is TGTGCCAGCAGCCAAAGCGGGGGGAAACAAGAGACCCAGTACTTC. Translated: CASSQSGGKQETQYF.

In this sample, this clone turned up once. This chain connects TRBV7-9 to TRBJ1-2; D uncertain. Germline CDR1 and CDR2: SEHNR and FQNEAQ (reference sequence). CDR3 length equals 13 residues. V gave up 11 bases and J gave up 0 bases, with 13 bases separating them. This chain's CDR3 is CAGTGSSNYGYTF. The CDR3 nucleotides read TGTGCCGGTACGGGCAGCTCTAACTATGGCTACACCTTC.